These 2 T cell receptor beta chains share one sample of origin, sequenced in a study of vaccination effects on CD4 cells after COVID-19. These receptors are not linked to any known antigen. Once cultured for roughly ten days, the cells underwent separation to obtain CD4+ T cells. Sequencing was performed with immunoSEQ multiplex PCR; in TCRdb, only in-frame clones are kept and a portion is missing. Of 35,000 to 40,000 clones listed, around 74% are singletons. The source was CD4+ T cells from PBMCs cultured without peptide, collected before COVID-19 vaccination. The receptors shown here come from a human donor who received a COVID-19 vaccine.

The chain recombines TRBV11-3 with TRBJ2-3; 8 bases match TRBD2. The trim removed 5 bases at V and 5 bases at J, leaving 6 bases unmatched. Germline CDR1 is SGHNT and CDR2 is YENEEA. The CDR3 is 14 residues long. CDR3 nucleotide sequence: TGTGCCAGCAGCCGGGGGGGGAAGGGAGATACGCAGTATTTT. This sequence encodes CASSRGGKGDTQYF.

This chain joins TRBV6-5 and TRBJ2-3; D not certain. CDR1 is MNHEY, CDR2 SVGAGI, per germline. V lost 0 bases and J lost 0, with 7 bases in between. This CDR3 region has 15 residues. CDR3 protein: CASSYSLKSTDTQYF. The DNA of the CDR3 is TGTGCCAGCAGTTACTCGTTGAAGAGCACAGATACGCAGTATTTT.